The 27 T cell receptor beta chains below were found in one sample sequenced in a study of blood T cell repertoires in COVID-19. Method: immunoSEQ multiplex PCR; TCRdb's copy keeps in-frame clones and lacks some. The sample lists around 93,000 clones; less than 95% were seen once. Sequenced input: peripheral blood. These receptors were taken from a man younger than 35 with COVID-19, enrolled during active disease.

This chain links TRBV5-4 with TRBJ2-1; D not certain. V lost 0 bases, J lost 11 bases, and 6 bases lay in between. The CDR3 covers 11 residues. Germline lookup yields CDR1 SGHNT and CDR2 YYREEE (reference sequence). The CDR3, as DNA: TGTGCCAGCAGCTTGGGAGTCAAGCAGTTCTTC. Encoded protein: CASSLGVKQFF.

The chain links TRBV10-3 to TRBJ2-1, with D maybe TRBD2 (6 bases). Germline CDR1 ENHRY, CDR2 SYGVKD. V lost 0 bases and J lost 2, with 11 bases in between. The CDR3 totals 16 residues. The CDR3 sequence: CAISESIGTAYNEQFF. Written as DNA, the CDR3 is TGTGCCATCAGTGAGTCGATCGGGACTGCCTACAATGAGCAGTTCTTC.

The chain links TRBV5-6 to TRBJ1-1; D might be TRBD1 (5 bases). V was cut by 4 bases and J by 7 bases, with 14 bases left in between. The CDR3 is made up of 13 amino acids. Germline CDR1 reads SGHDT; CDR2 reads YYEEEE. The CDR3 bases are TGTGCCAGCAGCCTATTTGGGGCCTATGAAGCTTTCTTT. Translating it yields CASSLFGAYEAFF.

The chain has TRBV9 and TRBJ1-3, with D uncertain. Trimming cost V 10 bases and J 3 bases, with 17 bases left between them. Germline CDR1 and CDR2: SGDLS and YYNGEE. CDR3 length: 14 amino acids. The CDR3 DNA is TGTGCCTCAGCCGGAGGTACGGGTGGAAACACCATATATTTT. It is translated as CASAGGTGGNTIYF.

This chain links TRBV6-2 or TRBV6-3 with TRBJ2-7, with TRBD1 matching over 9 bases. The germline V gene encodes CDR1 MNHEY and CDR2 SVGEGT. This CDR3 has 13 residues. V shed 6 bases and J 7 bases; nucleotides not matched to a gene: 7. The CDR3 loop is CASSPGQGWEQYF. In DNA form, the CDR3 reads TGTGCCAGCAGCCCCGGACAGGGGTGGGAGCAGTACTTC.

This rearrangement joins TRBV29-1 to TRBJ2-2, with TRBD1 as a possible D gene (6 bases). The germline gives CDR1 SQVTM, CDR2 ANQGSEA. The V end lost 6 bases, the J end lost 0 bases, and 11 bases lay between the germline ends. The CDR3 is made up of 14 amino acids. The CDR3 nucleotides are TGCAGCGTGATCGGGACATCGAACACCGGGGAGCTGTTTTTT. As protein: CSVIGTSNTGELFF.

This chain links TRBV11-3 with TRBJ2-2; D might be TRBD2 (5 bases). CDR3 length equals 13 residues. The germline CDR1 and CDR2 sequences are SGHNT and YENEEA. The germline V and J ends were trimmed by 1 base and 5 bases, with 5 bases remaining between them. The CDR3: CASSLAGTGELFF. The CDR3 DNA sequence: TGTGCCAGCAGCTTAGCGGGGACCGGGGAGCTGTTTTTT.

In DNA form, the CDR3 reads TGTGCCAGCGGGAGGGCCTATGGCTACACCTTC. Its translation: CASGRAYGYTF. This chain uses TRBV28 with TRBJ1-2; D not certain. Per the germline V gene, CDR1 is MDHEN and CDR2 is SYDVKM. Trimming removed 8 bases at V and 4 bases at J, with 8 bases between. The CDR3 has 11 amino acids.

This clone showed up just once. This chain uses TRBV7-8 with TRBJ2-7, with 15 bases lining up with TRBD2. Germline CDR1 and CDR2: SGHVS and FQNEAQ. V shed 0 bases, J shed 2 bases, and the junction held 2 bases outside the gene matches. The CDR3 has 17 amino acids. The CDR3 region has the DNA TGTGCCAGCAGCTTAGCAAGGACTAGCGGGAGGGCCTACGAGCAGTACTTC. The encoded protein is CASSLARTSGRAYEQYF.

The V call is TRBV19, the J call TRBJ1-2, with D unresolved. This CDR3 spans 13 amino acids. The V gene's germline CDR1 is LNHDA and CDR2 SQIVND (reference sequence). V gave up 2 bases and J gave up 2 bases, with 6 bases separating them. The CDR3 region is CASSISGNYGYTF. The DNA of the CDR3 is TGTGCCAGTAGTATATCGGGAAACTATGGCTACACCTTC.

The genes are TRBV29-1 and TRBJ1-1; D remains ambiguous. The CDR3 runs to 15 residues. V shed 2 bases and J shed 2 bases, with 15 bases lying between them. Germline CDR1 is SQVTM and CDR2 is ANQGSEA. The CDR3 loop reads CSVEPRLSPNTEAFF. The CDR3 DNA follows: TGCAGCGTTGAACCCCGACTAAGCCCAAACACTGAAGCTTTCTTT. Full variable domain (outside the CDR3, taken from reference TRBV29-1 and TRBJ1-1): SAVISQKPSRDICQRGTSLTIQCQVDSQVTMMFWYRQQPGQSLTLIATANQGSEATYESGFVIDKFPISRPNLTFSTLTVSNMSPEDSSIYLCSVEPRLSPNTEAFFGQGTRLTVV.

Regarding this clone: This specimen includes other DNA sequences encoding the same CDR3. CDR3 loop: CASSGQGPGTEAFF. In DNA form, the CDR3 reads TGTGCCAGCAGCGGGCAGGGGCCGGGCACTGAAGCTTTCTTT. The V call is TRBV7-2, the J call TRBJ1-1, with TRBD1 as a possible D gene (6 bases). From germline, CDR1 is SGHTA and CDR2 FQGNSA. This CDR3 is 14 amino acids long. Trimming pared 5 bases from V and 4 bases from J, leaving 14 bases between.

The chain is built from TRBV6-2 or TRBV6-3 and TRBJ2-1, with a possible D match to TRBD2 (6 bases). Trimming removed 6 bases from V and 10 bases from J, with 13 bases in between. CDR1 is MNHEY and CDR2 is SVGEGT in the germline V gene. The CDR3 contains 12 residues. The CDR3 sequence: CASSQPGLEQFF. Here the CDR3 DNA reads TGTGCCAGCAGCCAACCGGGACTGGAGCAGTTCTTC.

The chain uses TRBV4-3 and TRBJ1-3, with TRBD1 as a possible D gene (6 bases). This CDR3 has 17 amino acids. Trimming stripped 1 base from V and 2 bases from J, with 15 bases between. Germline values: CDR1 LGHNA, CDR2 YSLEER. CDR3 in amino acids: CASSQAPGGAAGNTIYF. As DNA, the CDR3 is TGCGCCAGCAGCCAAGCCCCTGGGGGGGCGGCTGGAAACACCATATATTTT.

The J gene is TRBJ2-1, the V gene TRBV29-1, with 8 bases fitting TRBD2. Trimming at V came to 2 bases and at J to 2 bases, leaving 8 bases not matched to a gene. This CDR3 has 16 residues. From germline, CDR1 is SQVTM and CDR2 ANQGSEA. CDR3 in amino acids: CSVEQVAGKTYNEQFF. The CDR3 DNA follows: TGCAGCGTTGAACAGGTAGCGGGGAAGACCTACAATGAGCAGTTCTTC.

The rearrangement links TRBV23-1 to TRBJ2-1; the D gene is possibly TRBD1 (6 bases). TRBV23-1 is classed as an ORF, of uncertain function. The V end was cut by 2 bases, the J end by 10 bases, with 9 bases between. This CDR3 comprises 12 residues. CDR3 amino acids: CASSQQGQEQFF. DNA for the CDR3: TGCGCCAGCAGTCAACAGGGACAAGAGCAGTTCTTC.

In DNA form, the CDR3 reads TGTGCCAGTATCAAAAATGGGGACAGGTCTTACAATGAGCAGTTCTTC. Translated, it gives CASIKNGDRSYNEQFF. V and J are TRBV19 and TRBJ2-1, with TRBD1 matching 8 bases. V was clipped by 7 bases and J by 4 bases; unmatched bases: 12. Germline V CDR1 and CDR2: LNHDA, SQIVND (reference sequence). This CDR3 contains 16 residues.

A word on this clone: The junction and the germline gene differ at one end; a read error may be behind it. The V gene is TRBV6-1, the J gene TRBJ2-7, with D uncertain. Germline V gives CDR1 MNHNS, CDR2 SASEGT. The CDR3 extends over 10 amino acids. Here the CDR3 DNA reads TGTGCCTGTGGCTCCGACGAGCAGTACTTC. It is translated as CACGSDEQYF.

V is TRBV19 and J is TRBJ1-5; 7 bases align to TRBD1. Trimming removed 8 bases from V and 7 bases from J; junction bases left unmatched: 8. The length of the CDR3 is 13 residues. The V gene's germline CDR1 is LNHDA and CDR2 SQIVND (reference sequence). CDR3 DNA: TGTGCCAGTGGGGACAGTTGGAGGCAGCCCCAGCATTTT. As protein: CASGDSWRQPQHF. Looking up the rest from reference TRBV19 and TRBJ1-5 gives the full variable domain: DGGITQSPKYLFRKEGQNVTLSCEQNLNHDAMYWYRQDPGQGLRLIYYSQIVNDFQKGDIAEGYSVSREKKESFPLTVTSAQKNPTAFYLCASGDSWRQPQHFGDGTRLSIL.

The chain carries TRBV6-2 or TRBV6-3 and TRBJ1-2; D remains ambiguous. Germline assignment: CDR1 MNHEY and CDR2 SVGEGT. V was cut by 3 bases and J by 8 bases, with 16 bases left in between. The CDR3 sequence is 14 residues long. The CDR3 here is CASSYNVGGRGYTF. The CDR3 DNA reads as TGTGCCAGCAGTTATAACGTGGGAGGTCGCGGCTACACCTTC.

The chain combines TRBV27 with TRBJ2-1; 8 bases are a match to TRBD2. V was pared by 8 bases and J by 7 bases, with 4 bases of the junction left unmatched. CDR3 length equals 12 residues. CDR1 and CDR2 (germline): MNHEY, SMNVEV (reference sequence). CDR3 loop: CASGLAGNEQFF. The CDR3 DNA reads TGTGCCAGCGGACTAGCAGGGAATGAGCAGTTCTTC.

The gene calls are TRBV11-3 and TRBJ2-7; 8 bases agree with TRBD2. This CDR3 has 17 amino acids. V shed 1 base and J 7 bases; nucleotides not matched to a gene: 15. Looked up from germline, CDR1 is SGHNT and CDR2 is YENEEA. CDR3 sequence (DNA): TGTGCCAGCAGCTTAGGATATAGGCCCCCTCCGGGGGGGGAGCAGTACTTC. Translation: CASSLGYRPPPGGEQYF.

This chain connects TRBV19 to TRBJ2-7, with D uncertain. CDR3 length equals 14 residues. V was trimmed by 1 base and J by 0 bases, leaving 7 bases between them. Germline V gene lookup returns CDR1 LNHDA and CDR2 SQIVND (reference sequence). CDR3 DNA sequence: TGTGCCAGTAGTATAGGGGCCAACTCCTACGAGCAGTACTTC. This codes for CASSIGANSYEQYF. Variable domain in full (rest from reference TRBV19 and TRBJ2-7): DGGITQSPKYLFRKEGQNVTLSCEQNLNHDAMYWYRQDPGQGLRLIYYSQIVNDFQKGDIAEGYSVSREKKESFPLTVTSAQKNPTAFYLCASSIGANSYEQYFGPGTRLTVT.

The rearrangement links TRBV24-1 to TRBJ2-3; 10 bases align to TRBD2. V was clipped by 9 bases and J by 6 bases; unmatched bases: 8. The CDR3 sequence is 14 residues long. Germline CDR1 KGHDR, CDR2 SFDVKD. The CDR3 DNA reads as TGTGCCACCCTTACTAGCGGGGCCTGGGATACGCAGTATTTT. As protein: CATLTSGAWDTQYF.

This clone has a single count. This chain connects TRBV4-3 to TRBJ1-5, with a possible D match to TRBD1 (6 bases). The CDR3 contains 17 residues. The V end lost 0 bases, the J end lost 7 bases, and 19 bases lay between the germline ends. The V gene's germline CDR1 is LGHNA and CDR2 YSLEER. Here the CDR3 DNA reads TGCGCCAGCAGCCAAGATGTGACGGGGGGCTCGGGGCAGCCCCAGCATTTT. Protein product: CASSQDVTGGSGQPQHF.

The CDR3 coding sequence is TGTGCCAGCAGCTTAGCGGTAGCGGGAGCTTGGTACAATGAGCAGTTCTTC. Protein sequence: CASSLAVAGAWYNEQFF. This chain joins TRBV11-1 and TRBJ2-1; 9 positions match TRBD2. With V trimmed by 0 bases and J by 4 bases, 7 bases remained unmatched. The CDR3 loop spans 17 amino acids. CDR1 and CDR2 (germline): SGHAT, FQDESV (reference sequence).

The CDR3 nucleotides read TGTGCCAGCAGTATTTACGGGAGGGCGAGTGACACCGGGGAGCTGTTTTTT. Translating it yields CASSIYGRASDTGELFF. This chain connects TRBV27 to TRBJ2-2; TRBD2 aligns across 8 bases. Germline V gene lookup returns CDR1 MNHEY and CDR2 SMNVEV (reference sequence). CDR3 length equals 17 residues. Unmatched junction bases numbered 11, after V lost 5 bases and J lost 3 bases.